This T cell receptor beta chain comes out of a study of blood T cell repertoires in COVID-19. The germline gives CDR1 SGHVS, CDR2 FQNEAQ. The CDR3 sequence is 15 residues long. V lost 8 bases to trimming and J lost 3 bases; unmatched junction nucleotides: 11. Profiling relied on immunoSEQ multiplex PCR, and the TCRdb table lists in-frame clones only, not all of them. The sample lists around 220,000 clones, over 80% occurring once. This clone has just one count. The sequence came from a human donor in a cohort sampled during active COVID-19. This chain links TRBV7-8 with TRBJ2-7; 9 bases align to TRBD1. The sequencing sample was made of peripheral blood. CDR3 DNA: TGTGCCAGCCTTAAGGGGGGGACAGGGCACTACGAGCAGTACTTC. Encoded protein: CASLKGGTGHYEQYF.